The rows below give T cell receptor beta chains drawn from one sample of a study of a mutant IDH1 vaccine in newly diagnosed glioma. Profiling relied on immunoSEQ multiplex PCR, and the TCRdb table lists in-frame clones only, not all of them. This repertoire shows 50,000 or so clones, more than 70% found once; its top ten account for about 1.8%. These receptors lack a known antigen. This sample comprised PBMCs, obtained from a glioma patient whose treatment included an IDH1 peptide vaccine. Receptors originate from a woman in her forties with glioma. CDR3s leave out the opening cysteine and the closing phenylalanine or tryptophan.

V gene: TRBV27
CDR3 protein: ASSLSQVLPYEQY

V gene: TRBV5-1
CDR3 protein: ASSTDSAGGTEAF

V gene: TRBV11-2
CDR3 protein: ASSSQGQIYGYT

V gene: TRBV7-9
CDR3 protein: ASSVGQGAGQNEKLF

V gene: TRBV5-1
CDR3 protein: ASRRTENYGYT

V gene: TRBV9
CDR3 protein: ASSPWDRQETQY

V gene: TRBV18
CDR3 protein: ASSLGQNQPQH

V gene: TRBV19
CDR3 protein: ASSTLLGAAMNTEAF

V gene: TRBV5-1
CDR3 protein: ASSLEGNTIY

V gene: TRBV7-2
CDR3 protein: ASSLGTVIWGYT

V gene: TRBV2
CDR3 protein: ASSLTDPVNQPQH

V gene: TRBV6-5
CDR3 protein: ASSLSTGSNQPQH

V gene: TRBV5-6
CDR3 protein: ASSWPSAGGYEQY

V gene: TRBV2
CDR3 protein: ASSELGQGGYT

V gene: TRBV5-1
CDR3 protein: ASSLDGSTDTQY

V gene: TRBV7-2
CDR3 protein: ASSLDSATNEKLF

V gene: TRBV10-3
CDR3 protein: AIRDSSGNTIY

V gene: TRBV6-1
CDR3 protein: ASSVPAAGKGVQF

V gene: TRBV5-1
CDR3 protein: ASSLRSDSELF

V gene: TRBV30
CDR3 protein: ASGQGRNEQY

V gene: TRBV5-1
CDR3 protein: ASREPEGYT

V gene: TRBV4-1
CDR3 protein: ASSHRGGTEAF

V gene: TRBV6-1
CDR3 protein: ASNLRGSNEKLF

V gene: TRBV30
CDR3 protein: AWSAPGQGKTEAF

V gene: TRBV4-3
CDR3 protein: ASSHPDGFPNSPLH

V gene: TRBV9
CDR3 protein: ASSLTPGLSNTEAF

V gene: TRBV4-3
CDR3 protein: ASSQDLGGTSY

V gene: TRBV27
CDR3 protein: ASSSNLDRLSNQPQH

V gene: TRBV9
CDR3 protein: ASSLGGDLYEQY

V gene: TRBV6-5
CDR3 protein: ASSSTGQETQY

V gene: TRBV27
CDR3 protein: ASRTRTGDTEAF

V gene: TRBV19
CDR3 protein: ASSAGTGIEKLF

V gene: TRBV7-2
CDR3 protein: ASSSVGGGEQY

V gene: TRBV7-2
CDR3 protein: ASSLEGYRGMF

V gene: TRBV27
CDR3 protein: ASTPTGRGGFGTGELF

V gene: TRBV6-5
CDR3 protein: ASRTSGGKRSEQY

V gene: TRBV11-2
CDR3 protein: ASSLGSTSSYEQY

V gene: TRBV6-6
CDR3 protein: ASSYMGGTQY

V gene: TRBV11-3
CDR3 protein: ASSLEDSEQY

V gene: TRBV6-1
CDR3 protein: ASSGVPTGELF

V gene: TRBV2
CDR3 protein: ASSAGTGRETQY

V gene: TRBV11-2
CDR3 protein: ASSLEGGRIYGYT

V gene: TRBV19
CDR3 protein: ASSIDRETTSEAF

V gene: TRBV7-2
CDR3 protein: ASSVDRGGYNEQF

V gene: TRBV6-5
CDR3 protein: ASSRSGGATDTQY

V gene: TRBV7-8
CDR3 protein: ASRRGPKDTEAF

V gene: TRBV19
CDR3 protein: ASSILSGANVLT

V gene: TRBV7-6
CDR3 protein: ASSLRAFTGIGEKLF

V gene: TRBV2
CDR3 protein: ASRSDRGTIYEQY

V gene: TRBV11-3
CDR3 protein: ASSLGPDRAGTEAF

V gene: TRBV25-1
CDR3 protein: ASSTRQGQETQY

V gene: TRBV9
CDR3 protein: ASSVELYGTKDGYT

V gene: TRBV7-2
CDR3 protein: ASSSDSGTGKGYT

V gene: TRBV5-1
CDR3 protein: ASSPAREMNTEAF

V gene: TRBV19
CDR3 protein: ASQVVFGQINQPQH

V gene: TRBV19
CDR3 protein: ASSTSLRQGGYGYT

V gene: TRBV4-1
CDR3 protein: ASSLDSLEVPEQF

V gene: TRBV7-9
CDR3 protein: ASDLGGADSPLH

V gene: TRBV6-5
CDR3 protein: ASRGGGGAHGYT